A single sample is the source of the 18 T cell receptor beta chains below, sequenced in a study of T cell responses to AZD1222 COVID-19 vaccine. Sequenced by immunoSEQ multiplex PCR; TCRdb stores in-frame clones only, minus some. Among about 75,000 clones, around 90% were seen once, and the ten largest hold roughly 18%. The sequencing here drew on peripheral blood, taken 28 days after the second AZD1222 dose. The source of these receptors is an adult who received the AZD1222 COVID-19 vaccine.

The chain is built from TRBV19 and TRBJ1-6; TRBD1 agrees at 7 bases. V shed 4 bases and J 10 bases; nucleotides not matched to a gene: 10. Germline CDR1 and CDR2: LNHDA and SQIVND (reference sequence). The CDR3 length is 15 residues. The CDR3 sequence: CASSTGQAGVSPLHF. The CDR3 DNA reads TGTGCCAGTAGTACCGGACAGGCGGGTGTGTCACCCCTCCACTTT. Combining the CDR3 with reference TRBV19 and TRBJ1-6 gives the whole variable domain DGGITQSPKYLFRKEGQNVTLSCEQNLNHDAMYWYRQDPGQGLRLIYYSQIVNDFQKGDIAEGYSVSREKKESFPLTVTSAQKNPTAFYLCASSTGQAGVSPLHFGNGTRLTVT.

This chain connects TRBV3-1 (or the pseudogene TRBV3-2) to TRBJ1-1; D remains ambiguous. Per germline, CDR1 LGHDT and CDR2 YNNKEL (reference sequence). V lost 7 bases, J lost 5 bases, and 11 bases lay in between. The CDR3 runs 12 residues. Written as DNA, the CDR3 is TGTGCCAGCACCCCTGATGGGACTGAAGCTTTCTTT. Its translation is CASTPDGTEAFF.

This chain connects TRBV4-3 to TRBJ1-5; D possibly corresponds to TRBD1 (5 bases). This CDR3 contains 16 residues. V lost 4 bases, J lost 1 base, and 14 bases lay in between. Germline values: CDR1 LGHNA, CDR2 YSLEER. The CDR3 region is CASSLGAGQSNQPQHF. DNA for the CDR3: TGCGCCAGCAGCCTCGGGGCTGGGCAGAGCAATCAGCCCCAGCATTTT.

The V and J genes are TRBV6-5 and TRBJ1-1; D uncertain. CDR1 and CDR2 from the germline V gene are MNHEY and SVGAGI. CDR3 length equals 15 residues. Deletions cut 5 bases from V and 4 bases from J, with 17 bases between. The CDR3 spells CASSHPPALGTEAFF. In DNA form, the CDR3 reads TGTGCCAGCAGTCATCCCCCTGCTCTCGGCACTGAAGCTTTCTTT.

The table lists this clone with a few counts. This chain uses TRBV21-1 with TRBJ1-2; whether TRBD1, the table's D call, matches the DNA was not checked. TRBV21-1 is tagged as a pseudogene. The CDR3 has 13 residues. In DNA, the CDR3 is TGTGCCAGCAGCAACGACAGGACCTATGGCTACACCTTC. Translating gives CASSNDRTYGYTF.

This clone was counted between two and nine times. The CDR3 DNA reads TGTGCCAGCAGCCATAACCGACGAGATACGCAGTATTTT. Amino acids: CASSHNRRDTQYF. The gene calls are TRBV14 and TRBJ2-3; D is unclear. Trimming left V 3 bases short and J 5 bases short, with 9 bases between. This CDR3 is 13 amino acids long. The germline CDR1 and CDR2 sequences are SGHDN and FVKESK.

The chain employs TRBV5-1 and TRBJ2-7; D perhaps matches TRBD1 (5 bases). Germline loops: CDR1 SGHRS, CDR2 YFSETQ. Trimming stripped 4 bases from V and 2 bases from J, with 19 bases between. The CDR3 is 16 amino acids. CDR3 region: CASSRTDSPVTYEQYF. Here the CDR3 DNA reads TGCGCCAGCAGCCGAACCGACAGCCCGGTCACCTACGAGCAGTACTTC.

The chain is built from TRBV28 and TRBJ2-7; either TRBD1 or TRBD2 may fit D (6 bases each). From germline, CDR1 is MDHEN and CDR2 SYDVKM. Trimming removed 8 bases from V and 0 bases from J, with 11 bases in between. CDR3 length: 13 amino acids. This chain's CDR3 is CASGEGGSYEQYF. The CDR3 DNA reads TGTGCCAGCGGAGAGGGGGGCTCCTACGAGCAGTACTTC.

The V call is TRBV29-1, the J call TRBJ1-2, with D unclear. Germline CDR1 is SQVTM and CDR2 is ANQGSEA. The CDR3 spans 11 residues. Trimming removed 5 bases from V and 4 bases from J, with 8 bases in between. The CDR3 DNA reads TGCAGCGTTACAGAGACCTATGGCTACACCTTC. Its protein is CSVTETYGYTF.

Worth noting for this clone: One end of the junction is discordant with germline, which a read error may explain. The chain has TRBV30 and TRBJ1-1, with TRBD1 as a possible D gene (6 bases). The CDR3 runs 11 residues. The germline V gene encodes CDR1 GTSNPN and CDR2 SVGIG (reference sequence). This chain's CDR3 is CAWSVWDMLLF. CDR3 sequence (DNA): TGTGCCTGGAGTGTCTGGGACATGCTTCTCTTT.

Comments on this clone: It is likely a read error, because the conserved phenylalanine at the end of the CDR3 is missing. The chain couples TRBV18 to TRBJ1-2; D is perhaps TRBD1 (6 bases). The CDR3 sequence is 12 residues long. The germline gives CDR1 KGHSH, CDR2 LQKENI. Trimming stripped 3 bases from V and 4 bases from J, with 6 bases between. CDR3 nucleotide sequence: TGTGCCAGCTCACCGGACAGCTATGGCTACACCTCC. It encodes CASSPDSYGYTS.

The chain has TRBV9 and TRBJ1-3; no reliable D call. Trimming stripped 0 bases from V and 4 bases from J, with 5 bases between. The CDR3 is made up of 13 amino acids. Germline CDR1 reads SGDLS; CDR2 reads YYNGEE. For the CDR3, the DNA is TGTGCCAGCAGCGTAGACTACGGAAACACCATATATTTT. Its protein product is CASSVDYGNTIYF.

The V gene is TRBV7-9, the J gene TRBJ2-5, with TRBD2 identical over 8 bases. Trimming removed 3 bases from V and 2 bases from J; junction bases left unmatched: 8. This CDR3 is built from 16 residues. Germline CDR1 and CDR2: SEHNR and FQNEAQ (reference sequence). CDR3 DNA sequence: TGTGCCAGCAGCTTCGCGGGGGGTTCAGTACAAGAGACCCAGTACTTC. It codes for CASSFAGGSVQETQYF.

Here the CDR3 reads CASGAGRNYGYTF. Here the CDR3 DNA reads TGTGCCTCTGGGGCAGGGAGAAACTATGGCTACACCTTC. This chain joins TRBV30 and TRBJ1-2; D is perhaps TRBD1 (5 bases). Germline CDR1 and CDR2: GTSNPN and SVGIG (reference sequence). The V end was cut by 7 bases, the J end by 2 bases, with 14 bases between. There are 13 residues in the CDR3.

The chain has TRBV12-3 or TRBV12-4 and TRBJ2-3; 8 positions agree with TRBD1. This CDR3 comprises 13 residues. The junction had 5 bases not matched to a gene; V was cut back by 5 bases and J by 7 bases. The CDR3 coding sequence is TGTGCCAGCAGTACAGGACAGGGCCATACGCAGTATTTT. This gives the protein CASSTGQGHTQYF.

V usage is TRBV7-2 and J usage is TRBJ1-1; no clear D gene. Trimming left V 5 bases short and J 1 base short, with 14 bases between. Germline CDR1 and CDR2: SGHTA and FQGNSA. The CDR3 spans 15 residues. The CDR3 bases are TGTGCCAGCAGCGATGGGCCAGGCGGGAACACTGAAGCTTTCTTT. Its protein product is CASSDGPGGNTEAFF. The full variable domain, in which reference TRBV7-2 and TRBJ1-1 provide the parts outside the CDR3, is GAGVSQSPSNKVTEKGKDVELRCDPISGHTALYWYRQSLGQGLEFLIYFQGNSAPDKSGLPSDRFSAERTGGSVSTLTIQRTQQEDSAVYLCASSDGPGGNTEAFFGQGTRLTVV.

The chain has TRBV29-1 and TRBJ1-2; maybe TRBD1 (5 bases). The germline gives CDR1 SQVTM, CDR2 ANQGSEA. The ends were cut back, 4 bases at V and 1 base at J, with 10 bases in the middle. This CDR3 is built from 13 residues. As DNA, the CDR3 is TGCAGCGTTGGCCGCCAGGGTAACTATGGCTACACCTTC. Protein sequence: CSVGRQGNYGYTF.

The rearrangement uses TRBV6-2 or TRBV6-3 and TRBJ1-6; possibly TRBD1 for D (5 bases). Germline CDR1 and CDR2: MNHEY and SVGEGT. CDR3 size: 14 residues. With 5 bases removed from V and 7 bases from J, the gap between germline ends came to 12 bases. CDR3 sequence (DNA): TGTGCCAGCAGTCCGACGGGGCTGAATTCACCCCTCCACTTT. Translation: CASSPTGLNSPLHF.